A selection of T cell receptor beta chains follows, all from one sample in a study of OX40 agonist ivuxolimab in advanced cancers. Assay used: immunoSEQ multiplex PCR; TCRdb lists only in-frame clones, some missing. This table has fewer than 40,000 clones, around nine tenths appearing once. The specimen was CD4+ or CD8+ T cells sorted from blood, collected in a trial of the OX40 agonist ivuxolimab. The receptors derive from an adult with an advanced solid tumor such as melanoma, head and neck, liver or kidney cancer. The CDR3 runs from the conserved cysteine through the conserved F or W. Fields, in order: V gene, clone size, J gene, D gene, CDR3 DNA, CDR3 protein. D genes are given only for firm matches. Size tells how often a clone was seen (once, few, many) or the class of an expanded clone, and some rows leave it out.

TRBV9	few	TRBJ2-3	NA	TGTGCCAGCAGCCAGGGGGCGGGAGTTCGCACAGATACGCAGTATTTT	CASSQGAGVRTDTQYF
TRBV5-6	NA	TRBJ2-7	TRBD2	TGTGCCAGCAGCCATTCCGCGGGAGGAGTCTCCTACGAGCAGTACTTC	CASSHSAGGVSYEQYF
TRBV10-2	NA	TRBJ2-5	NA	TGCGCCAGCAGACCTTCCGGGACGTTGAAAGAGACCCAGTACTTC	CASRPSGTLKETQYF
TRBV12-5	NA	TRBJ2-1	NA	TGTGCTAGTGGGGTTGACAACTACAATGAGCAGTTCTTC	CASGVDNYNEQFF
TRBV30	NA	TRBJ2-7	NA	TGTGCCTGGAGTGATCAGACAGGTCGAGCCTACGAGCAGTACTTC	CAWSDQTGRAYEQYF
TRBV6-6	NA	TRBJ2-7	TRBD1	TGTGCCAGCAGTTACTATCTTACAGGGGGCGTCTACGAGCAGTACTTC	CASSYYLTGGVYEQYF
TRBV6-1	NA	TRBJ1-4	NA	TGTGCCAGCAGGGAACAGGGCGGAAAAGAAAAACTGTTTTTT	CASREQGGKEKLFF
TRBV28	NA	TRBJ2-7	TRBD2	TGTGCCAGCAGTACCATTGGACTAGCGGGAGTGTACGAGCAGTACTTC	CASSTIGLAGVYEQYF
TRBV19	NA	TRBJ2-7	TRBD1	TGTGCCAGTAGTGTATGGCACAGGGGGGATAGCGACGAGCAGTACTTC	CASSVWHRGDSDEQYF
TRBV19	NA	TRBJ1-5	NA	TGTGCCAGTAGTCCAGGAATTACTAGCAATCAGCCCCAGCATTTT	CASSPGITSNQPQHF
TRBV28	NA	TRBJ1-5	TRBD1	TGTGCCAGCACCTCAGACAGGGAGAATCAGCCCCAGCATTTT	CASTSDRENQPQHF
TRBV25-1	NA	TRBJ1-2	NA	TGTGCCAGCAGTGAATATACGCATCGGGGATATGGCTACACCTTC	CASSEYTHRGYGYTF
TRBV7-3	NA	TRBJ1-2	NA	TGTGCCAGCAGCTCCCTAGGGGACTTTGGCTACACCTTC	CASSSLGDFGYTF
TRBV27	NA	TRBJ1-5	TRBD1	TGTGCCAGCAGTCACGGGACAGGCCCTAATCAGCCCCAGCATTTT	CASSHGTGPNQPQHF
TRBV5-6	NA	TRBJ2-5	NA	TGTGCCAGCAGCGAAATTACAGGGTCAGGGGAGACCCAGTACTTC	CASSEITGSGETQYF
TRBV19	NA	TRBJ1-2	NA	TGTGCCAGTAGTATATTGGGGGGAATCCTCTATGGCTACACCTTC	CASSILGGILYGYTF
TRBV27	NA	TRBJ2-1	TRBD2	TGTGCCAGCAAACCATGGGGAGGGGATGAGCAGTTCTTC	CASKPWGGDEQFF
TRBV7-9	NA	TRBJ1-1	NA	TGTGCCAGCAGCTCCAACAGGGATCGCACTGAAGCTTTCTTT	CASSSNRDRTEAFF
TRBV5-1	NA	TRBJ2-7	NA	TGCGCCAGCAGACCAGGAGCGGGACAACCCTACGAGCAGTACTTC	CASRPGAGQPYEQYF
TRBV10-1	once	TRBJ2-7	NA	TGCGCCAGCAGTGAGTCGGAAGGCTACGAGCAGTACTTC	CASSESEGYEQYF
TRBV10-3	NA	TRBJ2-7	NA	TGTGCCATCAGTCAGGAAGTTGGCCACGAGCAGTACTTC	CAISQEVGHEQYF
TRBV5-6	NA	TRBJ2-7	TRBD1	TGTGCCAGCAGCTCGACCCGGGACAGGGGAATTTATAACGAGCAGTACTTC	CASSSTRDRGIYNEQYF
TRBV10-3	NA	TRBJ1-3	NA	TGTGCCATCAGTGAGATACAGGGCGTAGGAAACACCATATATTTT	CAISEIQGVGNTIYF
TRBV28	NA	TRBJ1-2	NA	TGTGCCAGCAGTTTGGTCAACCAAGCTAACTATGGCTACACCTTC	CASSLVNQANYGYTF
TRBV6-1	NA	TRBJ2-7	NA	TGTGCCAGCAGTGAACTAGGTTCCTACGAGCAGTACTTC	CASSELGSYEQYF
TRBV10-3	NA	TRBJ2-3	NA	TGTGCCATCAGTGAGGTCAGGCCCACAGATACGCAGTATTTT	CAISEVRPTDTQYF
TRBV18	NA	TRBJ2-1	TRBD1	TGTGCCAGCTCCCCCTCGGGACAGAGCTCCTACAATGAGCAGTTCTTC	CASSPSGQSSYNEQFF
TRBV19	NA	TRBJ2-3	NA	TGTGCCAGTAGCTTGTCCGGTGCAGATACGCAGTATTTT	CASSLSGADTQYF
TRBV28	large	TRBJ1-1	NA	TGTGCCAGCAGTGGGCTTGAGACAGAAAACACTGAAGCTTTCTTT	CASSGLETENTEAFF
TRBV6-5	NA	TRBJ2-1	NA	TGTGCCGCGGGGAGCAACTCCTACAATGAGCAGTTCTTC	CAAGSNSYNEQFF
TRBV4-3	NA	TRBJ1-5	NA	TGCGCCAGCAGCCCTGACAGTGTGGGGCAGCCCCAGCATTTT	CASSPDSVGQPQHF
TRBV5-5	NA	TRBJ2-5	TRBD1	TGTGCCAGCAGCTTGCTTGTCACGGGACAGGGGTTCGAGACCCAGTACTTC	CASSLLVTGQGFETQYF
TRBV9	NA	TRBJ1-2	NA	TGTGCCAGCAGCGTAGCTAGCCCGGGGGCGGATGGCTACACCTTC	CASSVASPGADGYTF
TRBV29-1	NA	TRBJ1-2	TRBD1	TGCAGCGTGCAGGGGGCGCGGGGCTACACCTTC	CSVQGARGYTF
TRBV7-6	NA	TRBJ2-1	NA	TGTGCCAGCAGCCCCGGGAGTGGGAATGAGCAGTTCTTC	CASSPGSGNEQFF
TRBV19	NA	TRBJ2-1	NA	TGTGCCAGTTCTTACGGGAGCTCCTACAATGAGCAGTTCTTC	CASSYGSSYNEQFF
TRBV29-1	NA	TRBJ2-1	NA	TGCAGCGTTGATGAGAGGGGTCGGGCCTACAATGAGCAGTTCTTC	CSVDERGRAYNEQFF
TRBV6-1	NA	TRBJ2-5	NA	TGTGCCAGCAGTGGCCGGACACCGTACCAAGAGACCCAGTACTTC	CASSGRTPYQETQYF
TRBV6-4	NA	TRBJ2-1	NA	TGTGCCAGCAGTGAGGGATCGGATGAGCAGTTCTTC	CASSEGSDEQFF
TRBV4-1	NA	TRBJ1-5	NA	TGCGCCAGCAGCCAAGAACAGAGTTTCAATCAGCCCCAGCATTTT	CASSQEQSFNQPQHF
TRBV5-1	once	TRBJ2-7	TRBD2	TGCGCCAGCAGCTTAAACCTGGGACTAGCGTACGAGCAGTACTTC	CASSLNLGLAYEQYF
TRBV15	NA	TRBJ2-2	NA	TGTGCCACCAGCAGGGTCTCAACCGGGGAGCTGTTTTTT	CATSRVSTGELFF
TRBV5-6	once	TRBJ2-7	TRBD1	TGTGCCAGCAGCGGCCGGGACAGGGTTACCTACGAGCAGTACTTC	CASSGRDRVTYEQYF
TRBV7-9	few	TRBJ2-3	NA	TGTGCCAGCAGCTCAACGGTCACAGATACGCAGTATTTT	CASSSTVTDTQYF
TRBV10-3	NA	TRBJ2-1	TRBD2	TGTGCCATCAGGGACCAACTAGCGGGAGGGCCTGAGCAGTTCTTC	CAIRDQLAGGPEQFF
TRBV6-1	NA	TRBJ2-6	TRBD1	TGTGCCAGCAGTGAAGCACAAACAGGGGCTGGGGCCAACGTCCTGACTTTC	CASSEAQTGAGANVLTF
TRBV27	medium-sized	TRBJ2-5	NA	TGTGCCAGCAGTTTATCGGGGCGGAGGAAAGAGACCCAGTACTTC	CASSLSGRRKETQYF
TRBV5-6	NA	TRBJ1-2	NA	TGTGCCAGCAGTTCATCGGGGGGGTTTGGCTACACCTTC	CASSSSGGFGYTF
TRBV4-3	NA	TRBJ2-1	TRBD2	TGCGCCAGCAGCCAAGGGCGGTTCAGCGGGGCTGAGCAGTTCTTC	CASSQGRFSGAEQFF
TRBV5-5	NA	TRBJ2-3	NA	TGTGCCAGCAGCTCTGGACTGCCTCCCGGGCATTTT	CASSSGLPPGHF
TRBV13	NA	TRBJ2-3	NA	TGTGCCAGCAGCCCCGAGTACGGCACAGATACGCAGTATTTT	CASSPEYGTDTQYF
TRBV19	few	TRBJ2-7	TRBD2	TGTGCCAGTAGTATGGAACATGGGACTAGCGGCTACGAGCAGTACTTC	CASSMEHGTSGYEQYF